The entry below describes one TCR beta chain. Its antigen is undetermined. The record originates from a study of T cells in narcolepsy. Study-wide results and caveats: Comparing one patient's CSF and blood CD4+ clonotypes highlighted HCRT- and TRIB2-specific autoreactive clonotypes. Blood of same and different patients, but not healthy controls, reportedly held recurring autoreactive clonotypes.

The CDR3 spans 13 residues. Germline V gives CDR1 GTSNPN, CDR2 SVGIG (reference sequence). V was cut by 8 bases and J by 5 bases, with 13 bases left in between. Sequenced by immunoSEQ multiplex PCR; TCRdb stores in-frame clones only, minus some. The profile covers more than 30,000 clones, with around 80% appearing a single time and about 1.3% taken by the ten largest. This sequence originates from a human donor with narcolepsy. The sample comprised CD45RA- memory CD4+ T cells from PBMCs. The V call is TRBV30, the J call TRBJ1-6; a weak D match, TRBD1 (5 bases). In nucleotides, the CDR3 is TGTGCCCTGAGGGCAGGGAATAATTCACCCCTCCACTTT. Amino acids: CALRAGNNSPLHF.